This is a list of T cell receptor beta chains from one sample in a study of cytomegalovirus exposure and HLA in healthy donors. TCRdb's table, derived via immunoSEQ multiplex PCR, lists solely in-frame clones and lacks some. The data contain about 160,000 clones, roughly 78% of them singletons. The specimen sequenced was PBMCs. The receptors originated from a man over 45 in good health and CMV-seropositive. Both conserved end residues are part of each CDR3. The D gene is left open where the match is weak. Clone sizes are given selectively: once, few, many, or a class where the clone is expanded.

.	TRBJ2-1	few	TRBV13	CASSLEVRGEQFF	TGTGCCAGCAGCTTAGAGGTTCGCGGTGAGCAGTTCTTC
TRBD2	TRBJ2-1	.	TRBV7-2	CASSPAPGGHAYNEQFF	TGTGCCAGCAGCCCTGCCCCGGGAGGGCACGCCTACAATGAGCAGTTCTTC
.	TRBJ1-1	once	TRBV6-1	CASRWTEGTEAFF	TGTGCCAGCAGGTGGACGGAGGGTACTGAAGCTTTCTTT
.	TRBJ1-2	.	TRBV28	CASSSFNYGYTF	TGTGCCAGCAGTTCATTTAACTATGGCTACACCTTC
.	TRBJ2-4	.	TRBV5-1	CASSLEPGWINIQYF	TGCGCCAGCAGCTTGGAGCCAGGGTGGATAAACATTCAGTACTTC
.	TRBJ2-1	.	TRBV6-5	CASSYSEANEQFF	TGTGCCAGCAGTTACTCTGAGGCGAATGAGCAGTTCTTC
TRBD2	TRBJ2-1	few	TRBV30	CAYRSGIYNEQFF	TGTGCCTACCGGAGCGGGATCTACAATGAGCAGTTCTTC
TRBD2	TRBJ2-1	.	TRBV7-9	CSSSSGTSGHNEQFF	TGTTCCAGCAGCTCGGGGACTAGCGGACACAATGAGCAGTTCTTC
.	TRBJ2-7	few	TRBV7-9	CASSRSSVGTYEQYF	TGTGCCAGCAGCCGTTCTAGCGTGGGTACCTACGAGCAGTACTTC
.	TRBJ2-1	.	TRBV5-8	CASSLAPSVSLGFF	TGTGCCAGCAGCTTGGCCCCTAGCGTTTCCCTCGGTTTCTTC
.	TRBJ2-7	.	TRBV21-1	CASSKNSVSISPYEQYF	TGTGCCAGCAGCAAAAATTCGGTGTCCATTTCCCCGTACGAGCAGTACTTC
.	TRBJ1-3	.	TRBV10-2	CASSDSGSGNTIYF	TGCGCCAGCAGTGATTCGGGGTCAGGAAACACCATATATTTT
TRBD1	TRBJ1-1	few	TRBV5-1	CASSLEGTGMNTEAFF	TGCGCCAGCAGCTTGGAGGGGACAGGGATGAACACTGAAGCTTTCTTT
TRBD1	TRBJ2-7	.	TRBV9	CASSGRTGSSYEQYF	TGTGCCAGCAGCGGGCGGACAGGGAGCTCCTACGAGCAGTACTTC
TRBD2	TRBJ2-1	.	TRBV6-4	CASSDSGTSGYNEQFF	TGTGCCAGCAGTGACTCGGGAACTAGCGGTTACAATGAGCAGTTCTTC
TRBD1	TRBJ2-7	few	TRBV19	CASSNRDRGSYEQYF	TGTGCCAGTAGTAACCGGGACAGGGGGTCCTACGAGCAGTACTTC
TRBD2	TRBJ2-1	.	TRBV28	CASSPGGRTYNEQFF	TGTGCCAGCAGTCCCGGCGGGAGGACTTACAATGAGCAGTTCTTC